These 7 T cell receptor beta chains were sequenced from one sample in a study of T cells in Graves' hyperthyroidism and ophthalmopathy. The TCR beta CDR3 regions underwent amplification using RNA transcripts as the source. First-round RT-PCR with HTBI primers amplified the TCR CDR3 region. TCRdb reprocessed the multiplex PCR reads with MiXCR, giving one entry per CDR3 protein. In the table there are 500,000 to 600,000 distinct CDR3 sequences, around 17% of which are singletons. Sequencing was performed on blood. The receptors stem from a woman under 30 with Graves' hyperthyroidism.

In its sample, this clonotype was seen many times. The chain employs TRBV20-1 and TRBJ2-1, with 10 positions matching TRBD1. This CDR3 has 13 residues. Unmatched junction bases numbered 3, after V lost 6 bases and J lost 4 bases. The germline CDR1 and CDR2 sequences are DFQATT and SNEGSKA (reference sequence). The CDR3 region is CSAPGQGYNEQFF. CDR3 DNA sequence: TGCAGTGCGCCGGGACAGGGGTACAATGAGCAGTTCTTC.

This chain uses TRBV27 with TRBJ1-1; D gene ambiguous. Germline-derived CDR1 and CDR2 are MNHEY and SMNVEV (reference sequence). The V end was cut by 1 base, the J end by 4 bases, with 13 bases between. CDR3 size: 15 residues. CDR3 DNA sequence: TGTGCCAGCAGTTTATTGATCTCGGGGTCCACTGAAGCTTTCTTT. Its protein is CASSLLISGSTEAFF.

The rearrangement uses TRBV7-8 and TRBJ1-2; tentative D call: TRBD1 (6 bases). Germline CDR1 and CDR2: SGHVS and FQNEAQ. The CDR3 totals 13 residues. V was pared by 1 base and J by 8 bases, with 11 bases between. CDR3 in amino acids: CASSLDRAQGYTF. CDR3 coding DNA: TGTGCCAGCAGCTTAGACAGGGCGCAGGGCTACACCTTC.

This clonotype was found many times. This chain uses TRBV19 with TRBJ2-5; 7 bases fit TRBD1. CDR1 is LNHDA, CDR2 SQIVND, per germline (reference sequence). The CDR3 consists of 14 residues. V gave up 4 bases and J gave up 5 bases; unmatched junction bases: 7. The CDR3 protein is CASSKDRVWETQYF. The DNA of the CDR3 is TGTGCCAGTAGTAAAGACAGGGTTTGGGAGACCCAGTACTTC.

The CDR3 loop reads CASLGQLSNQPQHF. In DNA, the CDR3 is TGTGCCAGCCTCGGACAGCTTAGCAATCAGCCCCAGCATTTT. This chain joins TRBV19 and TRBJ1-5, with TRBD1 as a possible D gene (6 bases). CDR3 size: 14 residues. CDR1 and CDR2 from the germline V gene are LNHDA and SQIVND (reference sequence). With 9 bases removed from V and 0 bases from J, the gap between germline ends came to 12 bases. Full variable domain (outside the CDR3, taken from reference TRBV19 and TRBJ1-5): DGGITQSPKYLFRKEGQNVTLSCEQNLNHDAMYWYRQDPGQGLRLIYYSQIVNDFQKGDIAEGYSVSREKKESFPLTVTSAQKNPTAFYLCASLGQLSNQPQHFGDGTRLSIL.

This clonotype was seen ten or more times. The CDR3 is CASSASGAAYNEQFF. Written as DNA, the CDR3 is TGTGCCAGCAGTGCTAGCGGGGCCGCCTACAATGAGCAGTTCTTC. This rearrangement joins TRBV6-2 or TRBV6-3 to TRBJ2-1, with 9 bases identical to TRBD2. This CDR3 has 15 residues. The V gene's germline CDR1 is MNHEY and CDR2 SVGEGT. The junction had 4 bases not matched to a gene; V was cut back by 5 bases and J by 2 bases.

V gene TRBV12-3 or TRBV12-4 combines with J gene TRBJ2-7; the match to TRBD1 covers 8 bases. V trimming: 5 bases; J trimming: 5 bases; junction bases outside the gene matches: 8. The CDR3 has 14 residues. The CDR3 region has the DNA TGTGCCAGCAGTAGGACAGGGTATATCGACGAGCAGTACTTC. It encodes CASSRTGYIDEQYF.